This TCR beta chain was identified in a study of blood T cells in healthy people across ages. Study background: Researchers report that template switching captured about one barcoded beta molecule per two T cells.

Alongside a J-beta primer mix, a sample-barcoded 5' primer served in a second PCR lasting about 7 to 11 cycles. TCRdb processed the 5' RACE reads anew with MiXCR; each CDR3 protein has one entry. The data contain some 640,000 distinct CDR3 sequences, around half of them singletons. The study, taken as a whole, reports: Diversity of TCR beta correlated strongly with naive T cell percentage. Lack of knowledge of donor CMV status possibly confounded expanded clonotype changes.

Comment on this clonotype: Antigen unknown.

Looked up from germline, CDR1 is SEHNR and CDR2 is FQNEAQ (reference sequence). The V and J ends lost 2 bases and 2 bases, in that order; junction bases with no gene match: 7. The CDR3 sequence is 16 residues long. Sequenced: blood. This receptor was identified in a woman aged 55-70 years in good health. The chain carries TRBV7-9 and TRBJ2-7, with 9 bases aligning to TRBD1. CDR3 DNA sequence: TGTGCCAGCAGCTTATCGCCGGGACAGGGAACCTACGAGCAGTACTTC. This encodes CASSLSPGQGTYEQYF.